A single sample gave rise to the 7 T cell receptor beta chains below, sequenced in a study of T-cell reconstitution after alpha-beta-depleted transplantation in children. Preparing the TCRbeta library involved the use of unique molecular identifiers. TCRdb recomputed calls from the PCR reads with MiXCR, one row per CDR3 protein. The data contain about a million distinct CDR3 sequences, less than 30% of them singletons. The sequencing used PBMCs, mostly from graft donor cells, collected 360 days after TCRalphabeta/CD19-depleted stem cell transplant. These receptors all stem from a boy in the first two years of life who had a stem cell transplant for SCID, so the T cells may come from the graft donor.

This rearrangement joins TRBV29-1 to TRBJ2-3; the D is unclear. CDR1 and CDR2 from the germline V gene are SQVTM and ANQGSEA. Between the trimmed V and J ends, which lost 4 bases and 6 bases, there was a span of 11 bases. There are 12 residues in the CDR3. The CDR3 loop reads CSVVRRFDTQYF. The DNA for the CDR3 is TGCAGCGTTGTGAGACGTTTTGATACGCAGTATTTT.

CDR3 sequence (DNA): TGCAGTGCTTACACAGGGGTAAATCAGCCCCAGCATTTT. Amino acid sequence: CSAYTGVNQPQHF. The chain recombines TRBV20-1 with TRBJ1-5; 7 bases map to TRBD1. Germline-derived CDR1 and CDR2 are DFQATT and SNEGSKA (reference sequence). V was clipped by 5 bases and J by 4 bases; unmatched bases: 5. The CDR3 contains 13 residues.

CDR3 in DNA: TGTGCCAGCAGTTTCGGCTGGACAGCTCTCAATCAGCCCCAGCATTTT. Protein: CASSFGWTALNQPQHF. This chain joins TRBV12-3 or TRBV12-4 and TRBJ1-5; a weak D match, TRBD1 (6 bases). This CDR3 is 16 amino acids long. The V end lost 3 bases, the J end lost 3 bases, and 15 bases lay between the germline ends.

This clonotype turned up a few times. The chain links TRBV12-3 or TRBV12-4 to TRBJ2-7; D call uncertain. V dropped 9 bases and J dropped 0 bases, with 18 bases sitting between them. CDR3 length equals 15 residues. CDR3 sequence (DNA): TGTGCCAGGCCTAGGTTCTTACGAAGCTCCTACGAGCAGTACTTC. Amino acid sequence: CARPRFLRSSYEQYF.

The rearrangement links TRBV11-1 to TRBJ2-6, with 13 nucleotides matching TRBD2. V shed 9 bases and J 0 bases; nucleotides not matched to a gene: 14. The V gene's germline CDR1 is SGHAT and CDR2 FQDESV (reference sequence). This CDR3 contains 20 residues. CDR3 in DNA: TGTGCCAGTACCACACCGGGACTAGCGGGGAGGAGCTCTGGGGCCAACGTCCTGACTTTC. Its translation: CASTTPGLAGRSSGANVLTF.

The chain is built from TRBV5-1 and TRBJ2-1; 12 bases align to TRBD1. CDR1 and CDR2 from the germline V gene are SGHRS and YFSETQ. There are 17 residues in the CDR3. Trimming took 4 bases from V and 5 from J; bases not matched to a gene: 10. The DNA of the CDR3 is TGCGCCAGCAGCCCGGGACAGGGGGCGACCCTGGACAATGAGCAGTTCTTC. This encodes CASSPGQGATLDNEQFF.

The chain links TRBV7-2 to TRBJ2-1; 8 bases map to TRBD2. The V segment lost 3 bases and the J segment 7 bases; nucleotides outside the gene matches: 11. The CDR3 has 16 residues. CDR1 is SGHTA, CDR2 FQGNSA, per germline. The CDR3 here is CASSFKAGVVGNEQFF. In DNA, the CDR3 is TGTGCCAGCAGCTTTAAAGCGGGGGTGGTCGGTAATGAGCAGTTCTTC.